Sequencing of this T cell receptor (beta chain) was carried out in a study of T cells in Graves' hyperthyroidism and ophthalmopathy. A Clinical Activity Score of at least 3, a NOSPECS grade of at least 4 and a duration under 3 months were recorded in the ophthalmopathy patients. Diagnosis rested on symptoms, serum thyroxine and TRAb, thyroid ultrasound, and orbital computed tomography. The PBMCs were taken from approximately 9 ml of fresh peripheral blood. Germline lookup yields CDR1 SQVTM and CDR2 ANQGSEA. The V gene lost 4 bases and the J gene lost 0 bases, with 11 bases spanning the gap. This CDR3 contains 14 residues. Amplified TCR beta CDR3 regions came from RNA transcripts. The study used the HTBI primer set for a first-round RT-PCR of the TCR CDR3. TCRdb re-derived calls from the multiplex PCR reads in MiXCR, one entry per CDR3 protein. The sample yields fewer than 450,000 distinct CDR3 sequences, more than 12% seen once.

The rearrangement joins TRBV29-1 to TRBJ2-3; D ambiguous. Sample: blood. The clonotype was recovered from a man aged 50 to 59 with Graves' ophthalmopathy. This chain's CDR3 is CSVAQYTSTDTQYF. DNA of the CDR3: TGCAGCGTTGCTCAATACACTAGCACAGATACGCAGTATTTT.